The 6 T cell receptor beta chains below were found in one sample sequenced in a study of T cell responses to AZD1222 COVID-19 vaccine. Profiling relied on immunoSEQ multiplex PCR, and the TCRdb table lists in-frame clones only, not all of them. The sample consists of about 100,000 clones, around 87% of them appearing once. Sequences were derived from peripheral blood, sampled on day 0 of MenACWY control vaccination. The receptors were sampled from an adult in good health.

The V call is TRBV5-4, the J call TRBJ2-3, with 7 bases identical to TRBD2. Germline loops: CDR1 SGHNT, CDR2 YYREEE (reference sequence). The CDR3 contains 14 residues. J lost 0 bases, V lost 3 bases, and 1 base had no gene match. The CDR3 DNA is TGTGCCAGCAGCTGGCGGGAGAGCACAGATACGCAGTATTTT. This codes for CASSWRESTDTQYF.

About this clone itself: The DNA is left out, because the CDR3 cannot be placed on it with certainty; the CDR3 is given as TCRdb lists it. CDR3 protein: CATSGSGPAEAFF. The chain recombines TRBV24-1 with TRBJ1-1. Germline CDR1 reads KGHDR; CDR2 reads SFDVKD. The CDR3 spans 13 amino acids, including both terminal residues.

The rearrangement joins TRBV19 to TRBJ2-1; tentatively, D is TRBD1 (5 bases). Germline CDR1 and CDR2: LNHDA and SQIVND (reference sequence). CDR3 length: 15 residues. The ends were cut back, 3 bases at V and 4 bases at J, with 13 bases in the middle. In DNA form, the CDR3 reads TGTGCCAGTAGTATTCAGGGTACCGGTTACAATGAGCAGTTCTTC. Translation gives CASSIQGTGYNEQFF.

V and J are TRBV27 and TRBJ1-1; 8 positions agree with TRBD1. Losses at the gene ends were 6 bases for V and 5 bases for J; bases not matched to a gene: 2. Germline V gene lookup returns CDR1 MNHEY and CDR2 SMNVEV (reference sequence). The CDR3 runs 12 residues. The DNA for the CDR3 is TGTGCCAGCAGCCGGACAGGGACTGAAGCTTTCTTT. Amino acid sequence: CASSRTGTEAFF.

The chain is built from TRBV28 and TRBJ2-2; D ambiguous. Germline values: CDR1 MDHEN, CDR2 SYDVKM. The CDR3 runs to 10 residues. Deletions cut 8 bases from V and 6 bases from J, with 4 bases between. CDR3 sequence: CASSSGELFF. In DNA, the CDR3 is TGTGCCAGCTCATCCGGGGAGCTGTTTTTT.

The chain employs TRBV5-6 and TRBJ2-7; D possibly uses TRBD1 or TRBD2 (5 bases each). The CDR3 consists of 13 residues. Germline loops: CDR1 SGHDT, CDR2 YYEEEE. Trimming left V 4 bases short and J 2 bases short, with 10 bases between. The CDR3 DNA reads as TGTGCCAGCAGCCGGGACCGAGCCTACGAGCAGTACTTC. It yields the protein CASSRDRAYEQYF. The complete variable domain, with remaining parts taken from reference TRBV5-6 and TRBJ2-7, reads DAGVTQSPTHLIKTRGQQVTLRCSPKSGHDTVSWYQQALGQGPQFIFQYYEEEERQRGNFPDRFSGHQFPNYSSELNVNALLLGDSALYLCASSRDRAYEQYFGPGTRLTVT.